This TCR beta chain was documented in a study of T-cell memory formation after mild COVID-19. Whole-study context: Largely, the TCR clusters proved donor specific. Study outcomes and limitations: Clones shrinking from day 15 to 85 showed even CD4/CD8 mixes; later expanders tilted CD4+. The appearance of some responding clones in pre-infection memory suggested that cross-reactive memory joined.

The CDR3 totals 11 residues. The V gene lost 2 bases and the J gene lost 10 bases, with 6 bases spanning the gap. Concerning this clonotype: Its antigen is unknown.

Via MiXCR, TCRdb re-called the 5' RACE reads, giving one row per CDR3 protein. This table holds around 430,000 distinct CDR3 sequences, roughly 15% found once. Sequencing was done on a sample of PBMCs or a T cell subset sorted from them (not recorded which). This receptor was taken from a man aged 18 to 30 who had mild COVID-19 (a few samples of this study predate the infection). Cell type and time point are not known. J is TRBJ2-1 and V is TRBV12-3 or TRBV12-4, with unresolved D. This CDR3 is CASSLTGEQFF. As DNA, the CDR3 is TGTGCCAGCAGTTTAACTGGCGAGCAGTTCTTC.